The 15 T cell receptor beta chains presented below share a single source sample, sequenced in a study of early T cells in non-severe SARS-CoV-2 infection. TCRdb reanalysed the 5' RACE reads using MiXCR and keeps one entry per CDR3 protein. Altogether some 40,000 distinct CDR3 sequences are present, 5.3% being singletons, with the ten largest covering roughly 27%. Sequenced input: whole blood. The source of these receptors is an adult who was a healthcare worker with PCR-confirmed SARS-CoV-2 infection or an uninfected control (not recorded which).

This clonotype has at least ten counts. The chain has TRBV9 and TRBJ1-1; no clear D gene. Between the trimmed V and J ends, which lost 3 bases and 0 bases, there was a span of 6 bases. CDR3 length: 13 amino acids. From germline, CDR1 is SGDLS and CDR2 YYNGEE. CDR3 DNA: TGTGCCAGCAGCGGCCAGTTGAACACTGAAGCTTTCTTT. Its translation is CASSGQLNTEAFF.

The table lists this clonotype with many counts. CDR3 sequence: CASSVGYRDYGYTF. The CDR3 nucleotides read TGTGCCAGCAGCGTAGGGTACAGGGACTATGGCTACACCTTC. The gene calls are TRBV9 and TRBJ1-2, with D possibly being TRBD1 (6 bases). The CDR3 loop spans 14 amino acids. V lost 0 bases, J lost 3 bases, and 9 bases lay in between. The germline V gene has CDR1 SGDLS and CDR2 YYNGEE.

This clonotype showed up just once. One base away lies a much larger clone, so this may be a sequencing read error. The conserved final phenylalanine or tryptophan is absent from the CDR3, which likely points to a read error. The chain couples TRBV7-8 to TRBJ2-5; TRBD2 agrees at 7 bases. Unmatched junction bases numbered 2, after V lost 1 base and J lost 3 bases. The CDR3 is made up of 14 amino acids. Germline lookup yields CDR1 SGHVS and CDR2 FQNEAQ. The CDR3 DNA follows: TGTGCCAGCAGCTTAGGGCTAGCGGAAGAGACCCAGTACTTA. This sequence encodes CASSLGLAEETQYL.

This clonotype was observed a handful of times. V and J are TRBV12-5 and TRBJ1-1; D remains ambiguous. V was trimmed by 1 base and J by 8 bases, leaving 2 bases between them. The CDR3 spans 10 residues. In germline, CDR1 is LGHNT, CDR2 FRNRAP. CDR3 protein: CASGLEEAFF. In nucleotides, the CDR3 is TGTGCTAGTGGTTTGGAAGAAGCTTTCTTT.

This clonotype was observed many times. The rearrangement links TRBV20-1 to TRBJ1-1; D remains ambiguous. V was pared by 0 bases and J by 0 bases, with 11 bases between. The germline V gene encodes CDR1 DFQATT and CDR2 SNEGSKA (reference sequence). The CDR3 spans 15 residues. CDR3 sequence (DNA): TGCAGTGCTAGAGAGGGAGGCGGTTTGAACACTGAAGCTTTCTTT. Translation: CSAREGGGLNTEAFF.

This clonotype was found many times. The CDR3 bases are TGTGCTAGTGGTTTGGCAGACAGCTATGGCTACACCTTC. It specifies CASGLADSYGYTF. The J gene is TRBJ1-2, the V gene TRBV12-5, with D perhaps TRBD1 (5 bases). Germline V gene sequence: CDR1 LGHNT, CDR2 FRNRAP. V was trimmed by 1 base and J by 4 bases, leaving 7 bases between them. CDR3 length: 13 amino acids.

This clonotype was recorded at least ten times. The rearrangement uses TRBV30 and TRBJ1-1; TRBD1 is a possible D gene (5 bases). V was cut by 3 bases and J by 4 bases, with 12 bases left in between. CDR3 length: 13 residues. Germline assignment: CDR1 GTSNPN and CDR2 SVGIG (reference sequence). CDR3 sequence reads: CAWRLDITTEAFF. DNA of the CDR3: TGTGCCTGGAGGTTGGACATCACCACTGAAGCTTTCTTT.

This clonotype has at least ten counts. CDR3 loop: CAWSVTGGPEQFF. The CDR3 bases are TGTGCCTGGAGTGTAACGGGGGGCCCTGAGCAGTTCTTC. The V and J genes are TRBV30 and TRBJ2-1, with D maybe TRBD2 (7 bases). This CDR3 is 13 amino acids long. V shed 0 bases and J shed 9 bases, with 12 bases lying between them. Germline V CDR1 and CDR2: GTSNPN, SVGIG (reference sequence).

This chain joins TRBV12-3 or TRBV12-4 and TRBJ2-4; TRBD1 might be the D (6 bases). The V end lost 4 bases, the J end lost 1 base, and 11 bases lay between the germline ends. There are 15 residues in the CDR3. The CDR3 bases are TGTGCCAGCAGTTGGGGGCAGGCCGCCAAAAACATTCAGTACTTC. This encodes CASSWGQAAKNIQYF.

A few counts support this clonotype. The rearrangement uses TRBV7-9 and TRBJ2-1; possible D gene TRBD2, 6 bases. The CDR3 length is 14 residues. Germline V gene data show CDR1 as SEHNR and CDR2 as FQNEAQ (reference sequence). V lost 5 bases, J lost 6 bases, and 14 bases lay in between. The CDR3 DNA follows: TGTGCCAGCAGCATCCCTTCTAGCGTCAATGAGCAGTTCTTC. Translation: CASSIPSSVNEQFF.

This clonotype has ten or more counts. J is TRBJ2-4 and V is TRBV5-1, with D possibly matching TRBD1 (6 bases). Germline-derived CDR1 and CDR2 are SGHRS and YFSETQ. The CDR3 extends over 16 amino acids. The ends were cut back, 6 bases at V and 0 bases at J, with 16 bases in the middle. The CDR3: CASTPTGQLAKNIQYF. CDR3 DNA sequence: TGCGCCAGCACACCGACAGGACAACTAGCCAAAAACATTCAGTACTTC.

Ten or more counts support this clonotype. The chain is built from TRBV5-4 and TRBJ1-4; the match to TRBD1 covers 7 bases. Germline V gives CDR1 SGHNT, CDR2 YYREEE (reference sequence). J gave up 3 bases and V 1 base, and 0 bases lay outside the gene matches. This CDR3 spans 14 amino acids. Here the CDR3 DNA reads TGTGCCAGCAGCTTGCAGGGGGCTAATGAAAAACTGTTTTTT. It translates to CASSLQGANEKLFF.

The sample holds many counts of this clonotype. CDR3 in DNA: TGTGCCAGCAGCAGGGACCTCACAGATACGCAGTATTTT. Encoded protein: CASSRDLTDTQYF. The genes are TRBV7-3 and TRBJ2-3; D could derive from TRBD1 or TRBD2 (5 bases each). Trimming took 5 bases from V and 2 from J, leaving 8 bases between them. The CDR3 is 13 residues long. Per germline, CDR1 SGHTA and CDR2 FQGTGA. The full variable domain, with the rest looked up from reference TRBV7-3 and TRBJ2-3, is GAGVSQTPSNKVTEKGKYVELRCDPISGHTALYWYRQSLGQGPEFLIYFQGTGAADDSGLPNDRFFAVRPEGSVSTLKIQRTERGDSAVYLCASSRDLTDTQYFGPGTRLTVL.

This clonotype was seen ten or more times. This chain links TRBV7-9 with TRBJ1-1, with a possible D match to TRBD1 (6 bases). CDR3 length equals 16 residues. Trimming removed 5 bases from V and 4 bases from J, with 20 bases in between. CDR1 is SEHNR and CDR2 is FQNEAQ in the germline V gene (reference sequence). The CDR3, as DNA: TGTGCCAGCAGCACCTGGGACACCGCCGAGGTCACTGAAGCTTTCTTT. Translation gives CASSTWDTAEVTEAFF.

The rearrangement links TRBV5-1 to TRBJ2-7, with 11 bases fitting TRBD1. Germline lookup yields CDR1 SGHRS and CDR2 YFSETQ. The CDR3 loop spans 15 amino acids. With 4 bases clipped from V and 5 bases from J, the junction kept 8 bases outside the gene matches. CDR3 in amino acids: CASSPDRGLIDEQYF. CDR3 sequence (DNA): TGCGCCAGCAGCCCGGACAGGGGGCTTATCGACGAGCAGTACTTC. Looking up the rest from reference TRBV5-1 and TRBJ2-7 gives the full variable domain: KAGVTQTPRYLIKTRGQQVTLSCSPISGHRSVSWYQQTPGQGLQFLFEYFSETQRNKGNFPGRFSGRQFSNSRSEMNVSTLELGDSALYLCASSPDRGLIDEQYFGPGTRLTVT.